Sequencing of this TCR beta chain was carried out in a study of blood T cell repertoires in COVID-19. Study-level information: The study drew acute and convalescent COVID-19 samples from the United States, Italy and Spain. T cells, B-cell-depleted T cells, or PBMCs provided the cDNA or gDNA that served as material.

This CDR3 is built from 14 residues. Trimming took 6 bases from V and 7 from J; bases not matched to a gene: 10. Germline CDR1 MNHEY, CDR2 SMNVEV (reference sequence). Original handling: From reference gene primer amplification, estimates of nucleated cell counts were derived. TCRdb's table, derived via immunoSEQ multiplex PCR, lists solely in-frame clones and lacks some. V and J calls and clone size are those listed in that table; D and trimming were worked out from the DNA. This table holds over 600,000 clones, 75% to 90% found once. The gene calls are TRBV27 and TRBJ1-2, with 8 positions matching TRBD1. The receptor comes from a woman aged 18-35 years with acute or convalescent COVID-19. Sequencing was carried out using peripheral blood. The CDR3 sequence is CASSYDRGTGGYTF. The CDR3 region has the DNA TGTGCCAGCAGCTACGACAGGGGTACGGGTGGCTACACCTTC.